This record looks at one T cell receptor (beta chain) sequence and its context. Its target is not known. The data stem from a study of immune cell composition in non-small cell lung cancer. Findings and limits, study-wide: No significant correlation existed between pack-years smoked and tumour clonality. Clones >0.5% enriched in tumour were rarer in adenocarcinoma (about 35%) than squamous (roughly 75%). Shared sequences between tumour-reactive and dominant in vivo clones were not proven.

Normal lung sampling was at least 3 cm from the tumour, as distant as possible. Template was genomic DNA from frozen, unsorted single-cell suspensions. Sequenced by immunoSEQ multiplex PCR; TCRdb stores in-frame clones only, minus some. The repertoire includes around 6,600 clones, 82% of them detected once, and more than 7.5% sits in the top ten. CDR3 length equals 12 residues. The V end was cut by 6 bases, the J end by 4 bases, with 9 bases between. Germline-derived CDR1 and CDR2 are MDHEN and SYDVKM. Sample: non-adjacent lung tissue. The receptor was derived from a human donor with non-small cell lung cancer. V usage is TRBV28 and J usage is TRBJ1-2; D not certain. The CDR3 sequence: CASSRSLYGYTF. CDR3 nucleotides: TGTGCCAGCAGCCGATCACTCTATGGCTACACCTTC.